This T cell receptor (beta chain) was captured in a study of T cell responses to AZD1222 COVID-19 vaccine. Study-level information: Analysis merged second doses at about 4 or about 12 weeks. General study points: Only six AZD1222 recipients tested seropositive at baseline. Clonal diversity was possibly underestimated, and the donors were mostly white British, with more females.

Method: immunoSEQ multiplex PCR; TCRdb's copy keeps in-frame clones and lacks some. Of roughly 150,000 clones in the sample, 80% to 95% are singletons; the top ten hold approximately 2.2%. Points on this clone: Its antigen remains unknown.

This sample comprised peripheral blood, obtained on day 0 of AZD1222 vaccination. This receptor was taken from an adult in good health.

The CDR3 coding sequence is TGTGCCAGCAGTGGCACCTCAGGGAGGCTCTATGGCTACACCTTC. Translating it yields CASSGTSGRLYGYTF. The chain combines TRBV2 with TRBJ1-2; D possibly corresponds to TRBD1 (5 bases). This CDR3 has 15 residues. The germline V gene encodes CDR1 SNHLY and CDR2 FYNNEI. V was trimmed by 4 bases and J by 4 bases, leaving 16 bases between them. Filled out from reference TRBV2 and TRBJ1-2, the complete variable domain reads EPEVTQTPSHQVTQMGQEVILRCVPISNHLYFYWYRQILGQKVEFLVSFYNNEISEKSEIFDDQFSVERPDGSNFTLKIRSTKLEDSAMYFCASSGTSGRLYGYTFGSGTRLTVV.